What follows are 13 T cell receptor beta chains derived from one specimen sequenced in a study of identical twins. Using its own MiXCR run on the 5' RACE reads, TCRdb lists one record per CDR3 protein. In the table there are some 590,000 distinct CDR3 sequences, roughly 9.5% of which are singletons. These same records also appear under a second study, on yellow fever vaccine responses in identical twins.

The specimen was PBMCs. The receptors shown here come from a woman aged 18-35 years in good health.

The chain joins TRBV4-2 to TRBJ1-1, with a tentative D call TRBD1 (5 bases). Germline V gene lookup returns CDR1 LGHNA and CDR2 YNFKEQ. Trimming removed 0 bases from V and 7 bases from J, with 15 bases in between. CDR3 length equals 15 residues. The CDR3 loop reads CASSQEGVQGLEAFF. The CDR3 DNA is TGTGCCAGCAGCCAAGAAGGGGTGCAGGGACTTGAAGCTTTCTTT.

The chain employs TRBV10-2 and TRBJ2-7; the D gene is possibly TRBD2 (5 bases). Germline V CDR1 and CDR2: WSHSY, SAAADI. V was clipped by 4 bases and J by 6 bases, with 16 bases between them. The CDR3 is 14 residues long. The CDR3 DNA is TGCGCCAGCAGTGCGGCGGGTTCTATAGGCGAGCAGTACTTC. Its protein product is CASSAAGSIGEQYF.

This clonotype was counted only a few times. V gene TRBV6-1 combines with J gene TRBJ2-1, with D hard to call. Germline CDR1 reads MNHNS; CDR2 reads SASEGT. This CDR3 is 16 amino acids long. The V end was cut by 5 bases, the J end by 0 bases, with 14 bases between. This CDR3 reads CASSITRVGSYNEQFF. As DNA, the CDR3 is TGTGCCAGCAGTATTACAAGGGTCGGCTCCTACAATGAGCAGTTCTTC.

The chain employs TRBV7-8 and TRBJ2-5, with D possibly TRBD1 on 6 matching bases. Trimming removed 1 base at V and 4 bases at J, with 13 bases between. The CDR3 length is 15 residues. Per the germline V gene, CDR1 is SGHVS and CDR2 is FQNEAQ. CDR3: CASSLEGGRGETQYF. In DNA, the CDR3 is TGTGCCAGCAGCTTAGAAGGGGGTAGGGGAGAGACCCAGTACTTC.

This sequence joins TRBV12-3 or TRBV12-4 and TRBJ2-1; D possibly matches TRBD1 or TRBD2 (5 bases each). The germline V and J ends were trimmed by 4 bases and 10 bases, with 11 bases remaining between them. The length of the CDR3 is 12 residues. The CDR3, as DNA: TGTGCCAGCAGTTCGCACGGGGACGAGCAGTTCTTC. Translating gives CASSSHGDEQFF.

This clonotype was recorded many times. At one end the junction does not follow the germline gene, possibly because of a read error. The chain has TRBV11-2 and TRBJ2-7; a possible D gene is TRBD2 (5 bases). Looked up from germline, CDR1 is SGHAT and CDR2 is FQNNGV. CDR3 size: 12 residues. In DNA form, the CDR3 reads TGTGCCAGCAGTTTAGCGCTCGACGAGCAGTACTTC. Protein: CASSLALDEQYF.

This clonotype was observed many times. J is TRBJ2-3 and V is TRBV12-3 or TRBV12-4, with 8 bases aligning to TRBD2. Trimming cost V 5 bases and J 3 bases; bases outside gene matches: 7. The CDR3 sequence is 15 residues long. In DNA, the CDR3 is TGTGCCAGCAGTCGGGGGGGCCATGGGACAGATACGCAGTATTTT. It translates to CASSRGGHGTDTQYF.

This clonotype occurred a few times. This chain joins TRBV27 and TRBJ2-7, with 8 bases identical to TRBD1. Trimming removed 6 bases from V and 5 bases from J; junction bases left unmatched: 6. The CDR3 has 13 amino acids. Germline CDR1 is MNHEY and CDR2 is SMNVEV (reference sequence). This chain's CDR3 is CASRRTGTHEQYF. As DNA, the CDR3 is TGTGCCAGCAGGAGGACAGGGACCCACGAGCAGTACTTC.

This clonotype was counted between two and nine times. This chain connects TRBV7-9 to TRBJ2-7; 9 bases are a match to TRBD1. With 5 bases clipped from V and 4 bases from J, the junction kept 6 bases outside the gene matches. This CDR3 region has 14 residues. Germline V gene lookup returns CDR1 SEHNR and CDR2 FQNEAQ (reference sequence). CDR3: CASSQATGGYEQYF. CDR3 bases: TGTGCCAGCAGCCAAGCGACAGGGGGTTACGAGCAGTACTTC.

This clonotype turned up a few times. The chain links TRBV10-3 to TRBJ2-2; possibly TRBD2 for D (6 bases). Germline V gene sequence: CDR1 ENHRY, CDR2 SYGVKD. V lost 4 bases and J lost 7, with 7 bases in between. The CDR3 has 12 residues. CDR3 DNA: TGTGCCATCAGTGTGGGAGGCGGGGAGCTGTTTTTT. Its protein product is CAISVGGGELFF.

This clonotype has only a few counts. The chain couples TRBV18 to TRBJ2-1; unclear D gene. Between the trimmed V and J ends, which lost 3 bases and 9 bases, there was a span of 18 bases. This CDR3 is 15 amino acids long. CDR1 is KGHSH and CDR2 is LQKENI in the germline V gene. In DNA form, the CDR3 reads TGTGCCAGCTCACCGTCAGGCAGCCCGGCCGGTGAGCAGTTCTTC. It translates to CASSPSGSPAGEQFF.

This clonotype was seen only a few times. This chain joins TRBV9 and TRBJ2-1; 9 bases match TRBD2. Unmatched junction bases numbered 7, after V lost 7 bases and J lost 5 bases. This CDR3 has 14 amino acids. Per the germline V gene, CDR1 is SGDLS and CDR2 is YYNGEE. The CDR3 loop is CASGGRGGDNEQFF. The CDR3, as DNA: TGTGCCAGCGGCGGGCGGGGGGGTGACAATGAGCAGTTCTTC.

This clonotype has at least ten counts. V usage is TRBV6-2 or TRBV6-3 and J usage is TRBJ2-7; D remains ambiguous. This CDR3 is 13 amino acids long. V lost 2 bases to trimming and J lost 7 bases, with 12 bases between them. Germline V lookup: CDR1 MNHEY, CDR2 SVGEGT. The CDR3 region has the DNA TGTGCCAGCAGTTACACTACTAACGATGAGCAGTACTTC. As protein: CASSYTTNDEQYF.